The entry below gives a single T cell receptor (beta chain) sequence along with its context. Its antigen target is currently unknown. No quality values exist for individual bases; no much larger clone is one base distant. The sample is drawn from a study of cytomegalovirus exposure and HLA in healthy donors (dated by TCRdb to 2016 to 2017). About the study as a whole: In an earlier analysis of about 560 of the donors, about 270 Gb of sequence data and 95 million to 130 million unique TCR beta sequences from approximately 180 million T cells were reported. An early release that covered some 630 HLA-typed donors contained around 330 gigabases of sequencing data and some 87 million unique TCR sequences. Among the approximately 400 genotyped donors, around 81% belonged to the genetic ancestry cluster associated with self-reported Caucasian donors. The study aimed to test whether cataloging public T cell receptors could reveal signatures of past pathogen exposure. Using immunosequencing, the study profiled T cell repertoires from 550 to 750 subjects and related those repertoires to cytomegalovirus serostatus. Along with the approximately 670-subject first cohort, a separate validation cohort of over a hundred different subjects was used. To predict cytomegalovirus infection status, the study combined high-throughput TCR immunosequencing, statistical association of individual TCRs with disease status, and machine learning. To study patterns of TCR occurrence, a later analysis re-analyzed previously published TCR beta repertoires from several hundred donors and added high-resolution HLA genotyping. In the later analysis, no new phenotypic data were used to find candidate immune exposures; instead, reliance was placed on TCR beta sequences and their occurrence across donors. In an earlier analysis of a few hundred of the donors, high-throughput TCR beta sequencing was used to judge whether each TCR beta V gene segment behaved as functional or pseudogenic. Donor age, sex, ethnicity and CMV serostatus were compiled alongside the repertoire data. In a later genetic analysis, genome-wide SNP genotypes for about three fifths of the roughly 670 donors were used, and that subset was treated as a discovery cohort. All discovery cohort repertoires had been generated on a single sequencing platform. Both class I and class II loci were covered by HLA typing, at four-digit resolution. Typing coverage varied by locus: about 620-630 donors for A, B, C, DRB1 and DQB1; approximately 500 for DQA1; around 570 for DPA1; some 470 for DPB1. Because of strong linkage in the cohort, a handful of DR-DQ haplotypes were treated as single units for association and clustering. Across approximately 400 genotyped donors of the cohort, an average of 235,054 unique TCR beta nucleotide sequences per donor were sequenced, and around 20% of those sequences were non-productive.

The cohort was made up of approximately 670 healthy bone marrow donors. Cohort members were all nominally healthy when sampled, although unrecorded immune exposures were likely present. The donor tested CMV seropositive and was one of the 289 seropositive cohort members. Every donor gave a peripheral blood sample, and the peripheral blood mononuclear cells from that sample were used for TCR beta sequencing. Genomic DNA extraction from the blood cell samples was performed with the Qiagen DNeasy Blood Extraction Kit. The full study reports these points: In vitro tests confirmed that a few of the cytomegalovirus-associated TCR beta chains recognize cytomegalovirus antigens. In an earlier analysis of around 600 of the donors, most TCR beta V segments appeared in productive rearrangements about 87% or about 30% of the time, broadly matching IMGT annotations. The authors suggested that the approach could potentially be extended to other disease states and immunological phenotypes. Most CMV-associated TCR beta chains appeared to be HLA-restricted in a later analysis, and the HLA associations seemed to be driven largely by CMV exposure. The only immune exposure information available for the cohort was CMV serostatus. Only TCR beta chains were sequenced in this cohort, and the absence of alpha or paired-chain data limited detectable features. In a later analysis, HLA-associated TCR beta chains were found to be more clonally expanded and to have lower generation probabilities than equally common non-associated chains. In the study, roughly 160 TCR beta chains were listed as associated with cytomegalovirus. A later analysis associated about 17,000 TCR beta sequences with specific HLA alleles at a false discovery rate of 0.05. Because counts were too low, seventeen rarely observed V segments, including chromosome 9 orphons, were excluded from the earlier analysis of some 540 of the donors. Roughly uniform sequencing depth across donors was assumed in presence/absence analyses, although this assumption may not hold. Correlated functional status among segregating V segments might reflect linkage disequilibrium, but an unknown experimental factor could not be ruled out. Because HLA typing was missing for some donors at each locus, association tests included only the typed subset. According to a later analysis, parvovirus B19, influenza, CMV and Epstein-Barr virus appeared linked to several top co-occurrence clusters. An association between a missense DCLRE1C variant and V-gene and J-gene trimming of TCR beta chains was found in a later genetic analysis and replicated in an independent cohort. A cluster of highly shared sequence variants was judged likely to represent a technical artifact of the sequencing pipeline. A further reported finding was that TCR beta sequences accurately predicted the HLA-A and HLA-B alleles for most subjects in the first cohort. Strong co-occurrence of HLA alleles, especially DR and DQ, made assigning TCR associations to individual alleles difficult. According to a later analysis, TCR association rates differed among HLA loci, with DRB1 alleles showing the most associated TCRs and HLA-C alleles showing the fewest. Some IMGT-functional V segments, including TRBV6-2 and TRBV6-3, could not be told apart with the 87-base-pair reads, so those segments were excluded. A later genetic analysis reported fewer N-insertions in productive TCRs among donors in an Asian-associated ancestry cluster than the roughly 650-donor mean. The classifier was reported to diagnose cytomegalovirus status with high specificity and sensitivity in both the original and validation cohorts. While some public TCRs were present in many individuals, most TCR sequences turned up only very rarely across donors.

CDR1 is given as MDHEN and CDR2 as SYDVKM, both from the germline V gene. There are 11 amino acids in the CDR3, from cysteine to phenylalanine inclusive. CDR3 DNA is the only sequence kept; it has 33 bases, read in frame from the first base. The V end loses 6 bases and the J end loses 7 bases, and a stretch of 6 bases separates them. Libraries were built with the immunoSEQ multiplex PCR assay. A mixture of 60 forward primers for TCR Vbeta segments and 13 reverse primers for TCR Jbeta segments was used in the multiplex PCR. The CDR3 region of rearranged TCR beta genes was amplified from genomic DNA with a multiplex PCR assay. Amplified TCR beta libraries were sequenced as 87-base-pair reads on the Illumina HiSeq System. As for the authors' bioinformatics: In a later analysis, 70 million to 95 million unique TCR beta chains were counted across the roughly 700 repertoires, and roughly 11 million of these chains were shared by at least two donors. Raw reads were error-corrected and collapsed into unique sequences by a nearest-neighbor algorithm in which closely related sequences were merged to remove PCR and sequencing errors. To assign V, D and J gene segments, CDR3 sequences were aligned to IMGT reference sequences. For a sequence to be retained, a match of at least six nucleotides was required to both a V gene segment and a J gene segment. A rearrangement was called productive if the CDR3 had no stop codons and remained in frame with V and J, and every other rearrangement was called non-productive. CDR3 was defined by IMGT convention, running from the second conserved V-encoded cysteine to the conserved J-encoded phenylalanine. The earlier analysis of a few hundred of the donors excluded any sequence lacking an unambiguous match to a single V gene segment. In an earlier analysis of a few hundred of the donors, V segments were called functional above 56.7% productive rearrangements and were called segregating when the between-donor standard deviation exceeded 5%. To diagnose cytomegalovirus status from the catalog of TCR beta chain sequences, a statistical classification framework was built. In a later analysis, TCR nucleotide sequences were compared against IMGT/GENE-DB human TR gene sequences so that V and J genes could be assigned. In a later analysis, CDR3 sequences and most-parsimonious VDJ recombination scenarios were assigned using the TCRdist pipeline. In a later analysis, each TCR beta chain was defined by its CDR3 amino acid sequence together with its V-gene family, and reads lacking a unique V-gene family were excluded. To address suspected cross-contamination and a sequencing artifact, a later analysis removed approximately 600 highly shared, low-generation-probability nucleotide sequences. For each public chain, a later analysis derived a clonal expansion index from normalized ranks of inferred template counts within each repertoire. In a later analysis, generation probabilities were computed using a VDJ recombination model fitted to out-of-frame rearrangements, and the results were checked against IGoR. In a later analysis, TCR-TCR, TCR-HLA and TCR-CMV co-occurrence was scored with hypergeometric tests, and a repertoire-size bias correction was applied to TCR pairs. A later analysis estimated false discovery rates by permuting HLA or CMV assignments 20 times. In a later analysis, co-occurring TCRs were grouped using DBSCAN, and TCRdist sequence similarity was added for clustering within HLA-allele-positive subsets. Repertoires with fewer than 30,000 or more than 120,000 public chains, plus five repertoires with anomalous nucleotide sharing, were excluded from co-occurrence clustering. TCRdb provides this immuneACCESS table in a form limited to in-frame rearrangements. Some clones are lacking; in checked studies, under half of them reflect an unresolved V gene, and why the rest are absent is not known. D and trimming were read from the DNA, whereas the V and J calls and clone size are those reported in that table. Here the sample has approximately 150,000 clones; approximately 81% occur a single time. 1.3% of the sample lies in the top ten.

Sequenced material: PBMCs. This clonotype was obtained from a man aged 50 to 59 in good health and CMV-seropositive. The V and J segments used are TRBV28 and TRBJ2-2, with the D gene not clear enough to name. The sequence in DNA is TGTGCCAGCAGGCACTTCGGGGAGCTGTTTTTT. The resulting protein is CASRHFGELFF.